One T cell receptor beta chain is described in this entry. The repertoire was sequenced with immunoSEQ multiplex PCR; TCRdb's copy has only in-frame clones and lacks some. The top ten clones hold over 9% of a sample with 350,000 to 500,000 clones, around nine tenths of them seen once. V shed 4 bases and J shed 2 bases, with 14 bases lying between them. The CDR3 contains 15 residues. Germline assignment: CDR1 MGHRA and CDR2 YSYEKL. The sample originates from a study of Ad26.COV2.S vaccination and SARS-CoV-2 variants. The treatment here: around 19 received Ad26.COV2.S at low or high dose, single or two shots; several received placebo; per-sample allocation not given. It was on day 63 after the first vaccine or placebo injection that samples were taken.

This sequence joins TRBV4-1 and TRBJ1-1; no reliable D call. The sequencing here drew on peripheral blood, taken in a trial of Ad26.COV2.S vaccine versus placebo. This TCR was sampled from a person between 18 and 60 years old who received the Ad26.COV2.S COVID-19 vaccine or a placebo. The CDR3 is CASSRQAELNTEAFF. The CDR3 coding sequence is TGCGCCAGCAGCCGTCAAGCCGAATTAAACACTGAAGCTTTCTTT.